The text below deals with one T cell receptor (beta chain). What it binds is not known. This CDR3 spans 16 amino acids. This sample is part of a study of T cell responses to AZD1222 COVID-19 vaccine. Assay: immunoSEQ multiplex PCR; the TCRdb copy retains only in-frame clones and omits some. The table has under 200,000 clones, roughly 91% seen once. Whole-study results and caveats: Repertoires in all cases were sampled only once the peak T cell response had passed. Mostly white British, mostly female donors; authors suggested clonal diversity may be underestimated. Spike-specific TCR repertoires showed rising breadth and depth after two AZD1222 doses.

This sequence was found in an adult who received the AZD1222 COVID-19 vaccine. This chain links TRBV21-1 with TRBJ1-5. TRBV21-1 constitutes a pseudogene. The sequences come from peripheral blood, collected 28 days after the second AZD1222 dose. CDR3: CASSKDTGDSNQPQHF. The CDR3 coding sequence is TGTGCCAGCAGCAAAGATACCGGGGATAGCAATCAGCCCCAGCATTTT.